This T cell receptor (beta chain) is drawn from a study of T-cell reconstitution after alpha-beta-depleted transplantation in children. The CDR3 loop spans 14 amino acids. Trimming cost V 0 bases and J 6 bases, with 8 bases left between them. The germline V gene encodes CDR1 LGHDT and CDR2 YNNKEL (reference sequence). During its preparation, the TCRbeta library received unique molecular identifiers. TCRdb reprocessed the PCR reads with MiXCR, giving one entry per CDR3 protein. The table shows 45,000 to 70,000 distinct CDR3 sequences, with 44% occurring only once. This clonotype was sampled from a male patient between 5 and 17 years old who had a stem cell transplant for acute lymphoblastic leukemia, so the T cells may come from the graft donor. Here the sequenced sample was PBMCs, mostly from graft donor cells, taken 360 days after TCRalphabeta/CD19-depleted stem cell transplant. The chain employs TRBV3-1 and TRBJ2-2, with D maybe TRBD2 (5 bases). This chain's CDR3 is CASSQEGSPGELFF. Here the CDR3 DNA reads TGTGCCAGCAGCCAAGAGGGGAGTCCCGGGGAGCTGTTTTTT.